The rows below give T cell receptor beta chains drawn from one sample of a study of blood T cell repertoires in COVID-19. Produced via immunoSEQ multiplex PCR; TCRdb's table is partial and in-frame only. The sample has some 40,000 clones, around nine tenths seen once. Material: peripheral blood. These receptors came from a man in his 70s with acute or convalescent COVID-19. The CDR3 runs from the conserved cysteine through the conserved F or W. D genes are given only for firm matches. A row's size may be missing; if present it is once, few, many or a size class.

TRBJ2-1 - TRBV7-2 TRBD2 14 TGTGCCAGCAGCTCAAGCGGGGGATACAATGAGCAGTTCTTC CASSSSGGYNEQFF
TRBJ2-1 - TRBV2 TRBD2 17 TGTGCCAGCAGTGAGAGGACTAGCGGGAGGGCCTACAATGAGCAGTTCTTC CASSERTSGRAYNEQFF
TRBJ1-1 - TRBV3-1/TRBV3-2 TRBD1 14 TGTGCCAGCAGCCTTCGGGACAGCCAAACTGAAGCTTTCTTT CASSLRDSQTEAFF
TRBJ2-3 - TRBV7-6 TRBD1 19 TGTGCCAGCAGCTTAGTCGCCGGGGACAGGCTATCGAGCACAGATACGCAGTATTTT CASSLVAGDRLSSTDTQYF
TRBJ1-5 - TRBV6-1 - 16 TGTGCCAGCAGTGACCCGGGGATGCCGGGCAATCAGCCCCAGCATTTT CASSDPGMPGNQPQHF
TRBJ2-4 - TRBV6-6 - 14 TGTGCCAGCAGTTACCGGGGGGCTAAAAACATTCAGTACTTC CASSYRGAKNIQYF
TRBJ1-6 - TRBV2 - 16 TGTGCCAGCAGGGAGCGGGGGGGCCATTATAATTCACCCCTCCACTTT CASRERGGHYNSPLHF
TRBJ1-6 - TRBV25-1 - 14 TGTGCCAGCACCCCCGCGGGGTATAATTCACCCCTCCACTTT CASTPAGYNSPLHF
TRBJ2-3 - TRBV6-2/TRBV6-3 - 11 TGTGCCAGCAGTTACCTATATACGCAGTATTTT CASSYLYTQYF
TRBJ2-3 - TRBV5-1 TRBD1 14 TGCGCCAGCAGGACCGGGACAGGGTTTGATACGCAGTATTTT CASRTGTGFDTQYF
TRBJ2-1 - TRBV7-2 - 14 TGTGCCAGCAGCTTGCGTCGGGGAGGTGGTGAGCAGTTCTTC CASSLRRGGGEQFF
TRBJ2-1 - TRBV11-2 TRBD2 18 TGTGCCAGCAGCTCTGACAGGGCGGCTAGCGGGAAGTACAATGAGCAGTTCTTC CASSSDRAASGKYNEQFF
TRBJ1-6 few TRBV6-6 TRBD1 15 TGTGCCAGCAGTTACTCACCCCAAACAGGGGCCGAGTACCACTTT CASSYSPQTGAEYHF
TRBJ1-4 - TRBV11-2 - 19 TGTGCCAGCAGCTTGGGCAAGATTTTAGAAGACGCAACTAATGAAAAACTGTTTTTT CASSLGKILEDATNEKLFF
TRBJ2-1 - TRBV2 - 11 TGTGCCAGCACCTTTAACAATGAGCAGTTCTTC CASTFNNEQFF
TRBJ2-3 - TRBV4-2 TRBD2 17 TGTGCCAGCAGCCAAGATGCTCCAGCGGGAGAGACAGATACGCAGTATTTT CASSQDAPAGETDTQYF
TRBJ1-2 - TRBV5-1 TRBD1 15 TGCGCCAGCAGCCCTGGACAGGGAGGGAACTATGGCTACACCTTC CASSPGQGGNYGYTF
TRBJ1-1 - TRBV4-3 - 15 TGCGCCAGCAGCCAGCTCATGGAGCAGAACACTGAAGCTTTCTTT CASSQLMEQNTEAFF
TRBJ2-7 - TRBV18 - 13 TGTGCCAGCTCGGCGGGACAGACCTACGAGCAGTACTTC CASSAGQTYEQYF
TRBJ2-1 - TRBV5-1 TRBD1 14 TGCGCCAGCAGCGTCCAGGGGGAATACAATGAGCAGTTCTTC CASSVQGEYNEQFF
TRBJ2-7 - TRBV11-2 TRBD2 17 TGTGCCAGCAGCTTCCTTGGGGGTAGCGGGGCCTCCTACGAGCAGTACTTC CASSFLGGSGASYEQYF
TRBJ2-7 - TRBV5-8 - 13 TGTGCCAGCAGCTTGGCGGGAACCTACGAGCAGTACTTC CASSLAGTYEQYF
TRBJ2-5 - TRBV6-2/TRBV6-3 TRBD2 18 TGTGCCAGCAGTTACTGGGGACTAGCGGGAGGCAACCAAGAGACCCAGTACTTC CASSYWGLAGGNQETQYF
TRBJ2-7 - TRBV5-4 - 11 TGTGCCAGCAGCCTAGGTTACGAGCAGTACTTC CASSLGYEQYF
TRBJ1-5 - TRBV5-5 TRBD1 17 TGTGCCAGCAGCTTGGGGGGGACAGGGGGAAGCAATCAGCCCCAGCATTTT CASSLGGTGGSNQPQHF
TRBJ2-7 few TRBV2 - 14 TGTGCCAGCAGAGGCGGACAGCTCTCCTACGAGCAGTACTTC CASRGGQLSYEQYF
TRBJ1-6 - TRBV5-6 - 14 TGTGCCAGCAGCTTGTTGTCAGTGAATTCACCCCTCCACTTT CASSLLSVNSPLHF
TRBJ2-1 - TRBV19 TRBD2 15 TGTGCCAGTCGCACCGGGACTAGCGGGAGAAATGAGCAGTTCTTC CASRTGTSGRNEQFF
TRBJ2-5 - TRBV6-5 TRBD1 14 TGTGCCAGCAGCCTCGGACAGGGTATGGAGACCCAGTACTTC CASSLGQGMETQYF
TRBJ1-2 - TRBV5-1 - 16 TGCGCCAGCAGCTGGGCAGGTTTGGGCCCGGCTGGGGGCTACACCTTC CASSWAGLGPAGGYTF
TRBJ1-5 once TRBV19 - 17 TGTGCCAGTAGTATTGGTCGTAGGACTCCCGATAATCAGCCCCAGCATTTT CASSIGRRTPDNQPQHF
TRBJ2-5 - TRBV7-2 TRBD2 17 TGTGCCAGCAGCTCAGCCCCTCCGGGAGGGGGGCGAGAGACCCAGTACTTC CASSSAPPGGGRETQYF
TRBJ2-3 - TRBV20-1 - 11 TGCAGTGCTAGAAGGGGAGATACGCAGTATTTT CSARRGDTQYF
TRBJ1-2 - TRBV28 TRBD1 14 TGTGCCAGCAAACAGGGGACGTCTAACTATGGCTACACCTTC CASKQGTSNYGYTF
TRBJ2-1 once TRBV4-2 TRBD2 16 TGTGCCAGCTCCATCGCTAGCGGGAGGGGTTCCAATGAGCAGTTCTTC CASSIASGRGSNEQFF
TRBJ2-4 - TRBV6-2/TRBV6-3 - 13 TGTGCCAGCAGTTACGTCCTTAAAAACATTCAGTACTTC CASSYVLKNIQYF
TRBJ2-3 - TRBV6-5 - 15 TGTGCCAGCAGTTACTCGGTTATGACTGCGGATACGCAGTATTTT CASSYSVMTADTQYF
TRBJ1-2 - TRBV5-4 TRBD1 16 TGTGCCAGCAGCTGGGCCCGGGACAGGGGTACCTATGGCTACACCTTC CASSWARDRGTYGYTF
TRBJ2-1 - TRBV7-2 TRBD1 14 TGTGCCAGCAGCTCCTCTGGACAGGGCGGAGAGCAGTTCTTC CASSSSGQGGEQFF